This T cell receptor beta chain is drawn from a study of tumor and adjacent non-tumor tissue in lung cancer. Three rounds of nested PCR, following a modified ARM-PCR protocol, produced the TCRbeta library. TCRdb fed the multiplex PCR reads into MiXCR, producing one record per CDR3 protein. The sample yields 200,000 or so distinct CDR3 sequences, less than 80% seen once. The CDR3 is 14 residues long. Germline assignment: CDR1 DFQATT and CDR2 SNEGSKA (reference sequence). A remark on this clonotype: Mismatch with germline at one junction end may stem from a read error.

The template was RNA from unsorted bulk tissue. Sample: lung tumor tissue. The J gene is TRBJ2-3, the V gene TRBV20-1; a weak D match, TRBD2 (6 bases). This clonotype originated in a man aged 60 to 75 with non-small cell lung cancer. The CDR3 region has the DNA TGCAGTGCTACCAGCGGGTCTAGCACAGATACGCGGTATTTT. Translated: CSATSGSSTDTRYF.